The 19 T cell receptor beta chains in this list originate from one sample, sequenced in a study of blood T cell repertoires in COVID-19. Only in-frame clones appear in the TCRdb table, and some are missing; sequencing was by immunoSEQ multiplex PCR. This table has a few hundred thousand clones, 80% to 90% appearing once. The sample was peripheral blood. The receptor set was obtained from a woman in her forties or fifties with COVID-19, enrolled during active disease.

The rearrangement links TRBV11-2 to TRBJ2-7, with D tentatively TRBD1 (5 bases). The ends were cut back, 0 bases at V and 2 bases at J, with 5 bases in the middle. The CDR3 totals 13 residues. Germline V gene sequence: CDR1 SGHAT, CDR2 FQNNGV. Here the CDR3 DNA reads TGTGCCAGCAGCTTAGACAGGGCCTACGAGCAGTACTTC. Translation gives CASSLDRAYEQYF. The full variable domain, completed using reference TRBV11-2 and TRBJ2-7, is EAGVAQSPRYKIIEKRQSVAFWCNPISGHATLYWYQQILGQGPKLLIQFQNNGVVDDSQLPKDRFSAERLKGVDSTLKIQPAKLEDSAVYLCASSLDRAYEQYFGPGTRLTVT.

The V call is TRBV5-6, the J call TRBJ1-2, with D possibly TRBD1 on 5 matching bases. Per germline, CDR1 SGHDT and CDR2 YYEEEE. There are 14 residues in the CDR3. Trimming took off 2 bases at V and 0 bases at J, with 8 bases between the two ends. DNA for the CDR3: TGTGCCAGCAGCTTCCAGGGCTCTAACTATGGCTACACCTTC. Encoded protein: CASSFQGSNYGYTF.

The chain uses TRBV25-1 and TRBJ1-2; maybe TRBD1 (6 bases). The germline gives CDR1 MGHDK, CDR2 SYGVNS. This CDR3 contains 15 residues. V was clipped by 3 bases and J by 2 bases, with 13 bases between them. The CDR3 bases are TGTGCCAGCAGTGACCCGAGACAGGCCAACTATGGCTACACCTTC. Encoded protein: CASSDPRQANYGYTF.

The chain joins TRBV29-1 to TRBJ2-7; D unresolved. The germline gives CDR1 SQVTM, CDR2 ANQGSEA. Trimming removed 4 bases from V and 8 bases from J, with 15 bases in between. CDR3 length: 12 amino acids. CDR3 sequence reads: CSVVADLGKQYF. The CDR3, as DNA: TGCAGCGTTGTAGCCGATCTAGGCAAGCAGTACTTC.

This chain uses TRBV9 with TRBJ2-7, with 8 bases matching TRBD1. This CDR3 has 15 amino acids. Trimming took 4 bases from V and 1 from J; bases not matched to a gene: 7. Germline values: CDR1 SGDLS, CDR2 YYNGEE. CDR3 loop: CASSSAGGLSYEQYF. CDR3 in DNA: TGTGCCAGCAGCTCCGCAGGGGGCTTGTCCTACGAGCAGTACTTC.

The chain links TRBV7-2 to TRBJ2-1; D remains unclear. V was trimmed by 2 bases and J by 9 bases, leaving 11 bases between them. CDR1 and CDR2 from the germline V gene are SGHTA and FQGNSA. The CDR3 runs 13 residues. CDR3 loop: CASSLSNTLEQFF. In nucleotides, the CDR3 is TGTGCCAGCAGCTTATCCAACACGCTTGAGCAGTTCTTC.

The chain has TRBV10-3 and TRBJ2-1, with 9 bases lining up with TRBD1. Per germline, CDR1 ENHRY and CDR2 SYGVKD. CDR3 size: 13 residues. Trimming removed 6 bases from V and 8 bases from J; junction bases left unmatched: 5. The CDR3 is CAIREQGAYEQFF. The DNA of the CDR3 is TGTGCCATCAGGGAACAGGGGGCATATGAGCAGTTCTTC.

The chain links TRBV27 to TRBJ2-7; 10 bases are shared with TRBD2. Germline loops: CDR1 MNHEY, CDR2 SMNVEV (reference sequence). The CDR3 runs 14 residues. Unmatched junction bases numbered 3, after V lost 2 bases and J lost 5 bases. This chain's CDR3 is CASSLGLAANEQYF. CDR3 in DNA: TGTGCCAGCAGTTTAGGACTAGCGGCTAACGAGCAGTACTTC.

The chain couples TRBV7-3 to TRBJ2-3, with TRBD2 matching 11 bases. The germline CDR1 and CDR2 sequences are SGHTA and FQGTGA. The CDR3 loop spans 14 amino acids. V lost 6 bases and J lost 3; bases outside the gene matches: 2. The CDR3: CASSASGRTDTQYF. The CDR3, as DNA: TGTGCCAGCAGTGCTAGCGGGAGGACAGATACGCAGTATTTT.

This chain joins TRBV6-5 and TRBJ1-1, with D maybe TRBD1 (5 bases). CDR3 length: 15 residues. V was shortened by 0 bases and J by 3 bases, with 11 bases between the two germline ends. Germline V gene lookup returns CDR1 MNHEY and CDR2 SVGAGI. The CDR3 bases are TGTGCCAGCAGTTACTCTACTCTGGGGCACACTGAAGCTTTCTTT. Residues: CASSYSTLGHTEAFF.

The V call is TRBV5-4, the J call TRBJ2-2, with a weak D call TRBD2 (6 bases). CDR1 is SGHNT and CDR2 is YYREEE in the germline V gene (reference sequence). The CDR3 loop spans 17 amino acids. V lost 0 bases and J lost 0, with 12 bases in between. This CDR3 is CASSLAFSGTNTGELFF. For the CDR3, the DNA is TGTGCCAGCAGCTTGGCCTTTAGCGGCACGAACACCGGGGAGCTGTTTTTT.

The chain recombines TRBV3-1 (or the pseudogene TRBV3-2) with TRBJ2-2, with D possibly matching TRBD2 (5 bases). This CDR3 region has 17 residues. The V and J ends lost 1 base and 5 bases respectively, with 17 bases between them. Germline V gene lookup returns CDR1 LGHDT and CDR2 YNNKEL (reference sequence). The DNA of the CDR3 is TGTGCCAGCAGCCAAGGTCTTGGGCTAGCTTGGACCGGGGAGCTGTTTTTT. The encoded protein is CASSQGLGLAWTGELFF.

The chain links TRBV5-6 to TRBJ1-2; D may be TRBD1 (6 bases). V lost 1 base to trimming and J lost 1 base, with 11 bases between them. This CDR3 is built from 15 residues. Germline V gene sequence: CDR1 SGHDT, CDR2 YYEEEE. CDR3 region: CASSLIGQHNYGYTF. The CDR3 DNA sequence: TGTGCCAGCAGCTTGATTGGACAGCATAACTATGGCTACACCTTC.

The J gene is TRBJ2-7, the V gene TRBV6-5; D is uncertain. Germline V CDR1 and CDR2: MNHEY, SVGAGI. The CDR3 length is 16 residues. V was trimmed by 0 bases and J by 0 bases, leaving 12 bases between them. CDR3 protein: CASSYSPAGASYEQYF. The CDR3 DNA reads TGTGCCAGCAGTTACTCTCCAGCAGGCGCCTCCTACGAGCAGTACTTC.

The V gene is TRBV27, the J gene TRBJ1-2, with D hard to call. CDR3 size: 13 residues. Trimming stripped 2 bases from V and 4 bases from J, with 8 bases between. The V gene's germline CDR1 is MNHEY and CDR2 SMNVEV (reference sequence). CDR3 sequence (DNA): TGTGCCAGCAGTTTAAGTCCCGGCTATGGCTACACCTTC. Translating gives CASSLSPGYGYTF.

V is TRBV3-1 (or the pseudogene TRBV3-2) and J is TRBJ2-2; 14 nucleotides align to TRBD2. After removal of 1 base from V and 4 bases from J, the junction contained 2 bases not matched to a gene. Germline V gene data show CDR1 as LGHDT and CDR2 as YNNKEL (reference sequence). The CDR3 extends over 17 amino acids. The chain's CDR3 is CASSQGGLAGATGELFF. The CDR3 DNA reads as TGTGCCAGCAGCCAAGGGGGACTAGCGGGGGCCACCGGGGAGCTGTTTTTT.

This chain links TRBV24-1 with TRBJ2-2, with 7 bases fitting TRBD2. Germline loops: CDR1 KGHDR, CDR2 SFDVKD. The CDR3 sequence is 16 residues long. The trim removed 0 bases at V and 4 bases at J, leaving 4 bases unmatched. The CDR3 DNA reads TGTGCCACCAGTGATTTGTCGGGAGGAATCACCGGGGAGCTGTTTTTT. It is translated as CATSDLSGGITGELFF.

This clone was observed once. J is TRBJ2-1 and V is TRBV5-5; weak D call: TRBD1 (6 bases). CDR3 size: 12 residues. Germline assignment: CDR1 SGHKS and CDR2 YYEKEE (reference sequence). Trimming shortened V by 5 bases and J by 6 bases, and 9 bases separated the two germline ends. The CDR3 region is CASSHRVNEQFF. The CDR3 nucleotides read TGTGCCAGCAGTCACAGGGTCAATGAGCAGTTCTTC.

The chain employs TRBV19 and TRBJ2-3; 14 bases agree with TRBD2. The V segment lost 4 bases and the J segment 4 bases; nucleotides outside the gene matches: 7. The CDR3 covers 17 residues. Germline assignment: CDR1 LNHDA and CDR2 SQIVND (reference sequence). The CDR3 reads CASSSQEGLAGADTQYF. The CDR3 nucleotides read TGTGCCAGTAGTAGCCAGGAGGGACTAGCGGGAGCAGATACGCAGTATTTT.